Following are 2 T cell receptor beta chains from one sample sequenced in a study of blood T cell repertoires in COVID-19. Assay used: immunoSEQ multiplex PCR; TCRdb lists only in-frame clones, some missing. The data hold around 150,000 clones, with about four fifths observed a single time. Sequencing was carried out using peripheral blood. Receptor source: a woman of 80 years or more with acute or convalescent COVID-19.

The sample holds a few counts of this clone. The gene calls are TRBV19 and TRBJ1-2, with TRBD1 matching over 8 bases. Trimming removed 3 bases from V and 5 bases from J; junction bases left unmatched: 14. This CDR3 spans 17 amino acids. Germline V gene lookup returns CDR1 LNHDA and CDR2 SQIVND (reference sequence). The CDR3 spells CASSIVSGQARRYGYTF. The CDR3 DNA sequence: TGTGCCAGTAGTATTGTGTCGGGACAGGCGAGACGGTATGGCTACACCTTC.

The chain combines TRBV6-6 with TRBJ1-6; TRBD1 agrees at 10 bases. J lost 1 base, V lost 7 bases, and 4 bases had no gene match. The CDR3 is 16 amino acids. Germline lookup yields CDR1 MNHNY and CDR2 SVGAGI (reference sequence). CDR3 residues: CASNTGQGSYNSPLHF. The DNA for the CDR3 is TGTGCCAGCAATACGGGACAGGGGTCCTATAATTCACCCCTCCACTTT.